This TCR beta chain was obtained from a study of blood T cell repertoires in COVID-19. The overall study: Acute-phase and convalescent COVID-19 samples originated in the United States, Italy and Spain. Sources were T cells, B-cell-depleted T cells, or PBMCs; the material itself was cDNA or gDNA.

This clone was recorded only once. The sample has other DNA sequences that encode this CDR3 too. How the authors handled the data: Counts of nucleated cells, estimated from reference gene primer amplification, were obtained. Data came from immunoSEQ multiplex PCR; TCRdb stores just in-frame clones and leaves some out. V and J calls and clone size are as listed in that table; D and trimming were resolved from the DNA. The sample carries around 63,000 clones, 88% recorded once. The sequenced material came from peripheral blood. This clonotype was obtained from a woman aged 55-69 years with acute or convalescent COVID-19.

The CDR3 region is CASSVGQGGNTIYF. The CDR3, as DNA: TGTGCCAGCAGCGTAGGACAGGGAGGAAACACCATATATTTT. The V call is TRBV9, the J call TRBJ1-3; 7 bases are shared with TRBD1. Germline V gene lookup returns CDR1 SGDLS and CDR2 YYNGEE. The ends lost 0 bases at V and 4 bases at J; junction bases unmatched: 1. This CDR3 comprises 14 residues.